Following are 32 T cell receptor beta chains from one sample sequenced in a study of T cell responses to AZD1222 COVID-19 vaccine. Only in-frame clones appear in the TCRdb table, and some are missing; sequencing was by immunoSEQ multiplex PCR. The sample contains 150,000 to 200,000 clones, 91% of which appear only once. Material: peripheral blood, obtained 28 days after the second AZD1222 dose. The source is an adult who received the AZD1222 COVID-19 vaccine.

This rearrangement joins TRBV6-5 to TRBJ1-1; D call uncertain. Germline V lookup: CDR1 MNHEY, CDR2 SVGAGI. Deletions cut 0 bases from V and 3 bases from J, with 11 bases between. The CDR3 totals 15 residues. CDR3 sequence: CASSYSTMGHTEAFF. The CDR3 DNA reads TGTGCCAGCAGTTACTCGACAATGGGCCACACTGAAGCTTTCTTT.

The chain links TRBV5-6 to TRBJ2-3, with 9 bases lining up with TRBD2. The CDR3 length is 17 residues. The junction had 7 bases not matched to a gene; V was cut back by 0 bases and J by 2 bases. Per the germline V gene, CDR1 is SGHDT and CDR2 is YYEEEE. CDR3 sequence: CASSLAPLAGITDTQYF. The CDR3 nucleotides are TGTGCCAGCAGCTTGGCCCCTCTAGCGGGAATCACAGATACGCAGTATTTT.

The gene calls are TRBV18 and TRBJ2-7, with D possibly TRBD1 on 6 matching bases. The germline gives CDR1 KGHSH, CDR2 LQKENI. The CDR3 covers 15 residues. Trimming stripped 0 bases from V and 3 bases from J, with 12 bases between. CDR3 amino acids: CASSPPGAGLYEQYF. The CDR3 bases are TGTGCCAGCTCACCACCGGGGGCGGGCCTCTACGAGCAGTACTTC. Using reference TRBV18 and TRBJ2-7 for the parts outside the CDR3, the full variable domain is NAGVMQNPRHLVRRRGQEARLRCSPMKGHSHVYWYRQLPEEGLKFMVYLQKENIIDESGMPKERFSAEFPKEGPSILRIQQVVRGDSAAYFCASSPPGAGLYEQYFGPGTRLTVT.

The chain joins TRBV19 to TRBJ2-5; D assignment may be TRBD1 or TRBD2 (5 bases each). Germline CDR1 is LNHDA and CDR2 is SQIVND (reference sequence). Trimming stripped 8 bases from V and 5 bases from J, with 15 bases between. This CDR3 is built from 13 residues. This CDR3 reads CASVGVNEETQYF. The CDR3 DNA sequence: TGTGCCAGTGTGGGGGTAAATGAGGAGACCCAGTACTTC.

This chain joins TRBV4-2 and TRBJ1-2, with D perhaps matching TRBD1 (6 bases). The CDR3 length is 14 residues. Germline loops: CDR1 LGHNA, CDR2 YNFKEQ. V lost 1 base and J 5 bases, leaving 11 bases between the germline ends. The CDR3 sequence is CASSQAGTKYGYTF. The CDR3 nucleotides are TGTGCCAGCAGCCAAGCCGGGACAAAATATGGCTACACCTTC.

Worth noting for this clone: The junction does not match germline at one end; this may be a read error. Other DNA sequences in this specimen translate into the identical CDR3. The gene calls are TRBV19 and TRBJ1-1; D is unclear. Germline-derived CDR1 and CDR2 are LNHDA and SQIVND (reference sequence). The CDR3 covers 13 residues. The CDR3 nucleotides are TGTGCCAGTAAAATGGGCGGGAACACTGAAGCTTTTTTT. Translation gives CASKMGGNTEAFF.

Worth noting for this clone: This specimen includes other DNA sequences encoding the same CDR3. V gene TRBV4-3 combines with J gene TRBJ1-5; D may be TRBD1 (5 bases). With 0 bases removed from V and 9 bases from J, the gap between germline ends came to 9 bases. The CDR3 is 13 amino acids. Germline assignment: CDR1 LGHNA and CDR2 YSLEER. The CDR3: CASSQDRGTPQHF. The CDR3 DNA is TGCGCCAGCAGCCAAGATCGGGGGACGCCCCAGCATTTT.

The rearrangement uses TRBV18 and TRBJ2-5; D might be TRBD1 (6 bases). CDR1 is KGHSH and CDR2 is LQKENI in the germline V gene. V was trimmed by 6 bases and J by 4 bases, leaving 15 bases between them. The CDR3 extends over 14 amino acids. CDR3 residues: CASSASQGAETQYF. CDR3 DNA: TGTGCCAGCTCGGCGTCACAGGGTGCAGAGACCCAGTACTTC. The full variable domain, with the rest looked up from reference TRBV18 and TRBJ2-5, is NAGVMQNPRHLVRRRGQEARLRCSPMKGHSHVYWYRQLPEEGLKFMVYLQKENIIDESGMPKERFSAEFPKEGPSILRIQQVVRGDSAAYFCASSASQGAETQYFGPGTRLLVL.

The genes are TRBV6-6 and TRBJ1-5; D not certain. Germline V gives CDR1 MNHNY, CDR2 SVGAGI (reference sequence). V was cut by 6 bases and J by 2 bases, with 5 bases left in between. CDR3 length: 12 residues. This CDR3 reads CASREGNQPQHF. CDR3 coding DNA: TGTGCCAGCAGGGAGGGCAATCAGCCCCAGCATTTT.

The rearrangement uses TRBV11-1 and TRBJ2-5; 11 bases match TRBD2. V was pared by 5 bases and J by 3 bases, with 8 bases of the junction left unmatched. Germline V gene data show CDR1 as SGHAT and CDR2 as FQDESV (reference sequence). The length of the CDR3 is 16 residues. CDR3 amino acids: CASSRRLAGNKETQYF. The DNA of the CDR3 is TGTGCCAGCAGCCGTCGACTAGCGGGGAACAAAGAGACCCAGTACTTC.

The chain couples TRBV6-1 to TRBJ1-2; D call uncertain. Deletions cut 1 base from V and 4 bases from J, with 7 bases between. Germline lookup yields CDR1 MNHNS and CDR2 SASEGT. The CDR3 totals 13 residues. In DNA, the CDR3 is TGTGCCAGCAGTGAAGGGGTGCCCTATGGCTACACCTTC. Amino acid sequence: CASSEGVPYGYTF.

CDR3 coding DNA: TGTGCCAGCAGTAGGAATGAGCAGTTCTTC. It yields the protein CASSRNEQFF. The J gene is TRBJ2-1, the V gene TRBV6-6; D not resolved. CDR1 and CDR2 from the germline V gene are MNHNY and SVGAGI (reference sequence). V was clipped by 5 bases and J by 7 bases, with 3 bases between them. This CDR3 has 10 residues.

V gene TRBV20-1 combines with J gene TRBJ2-7, with 8 bases matching TRBD2. This CDR3 spans 14 amino acids. Losses at the gene ends were 3 bases for V and 4 bases for J; bases not matched to a gene: 8. CDR1 is DFQATT, CDR2 SNEGSKA, per germline (reference sequence). The CDR3 spells CSASASGGNYEQYF. Written as DNA, the CDR3 is TGCAGTGCTAGTGCAAGCGGGGGTAATTACGAGCAGTACTTC.

The chain joins TRBV5-1 to TRBJ1-2, with D unclear. CDR3 length: 13 amino acids. CDR1 SGHRS and CDR2 YFSETQ come from the germline V gene. Trimming removed 4 bases from V and 4 bases from J, with 11 bases in between. The DNA for the CDR3 is TGCGCCAGCAGCGTTAGGGAGGGCTATGGCTACACCTTC. Translation: CASSVREGYGYTF.

This clone was observed once. V is TRBV5-4 and J is TRBJ1-6; D is possibly TRBD1 (5 bases). Deletions cut 4 bases from V and 3 bases from J, with 11 bases between. The CDR3 runs 15 residues. Germline values: CDR1 SGHNT, CDR2 YYREEE (reference sequence). CDR3 bases: TGTGCCAGCAGCCGGGACCAAAACTATAATTCACCCCTCCACTTT. It translates to CASSRDQNYNSPLHF.

This clone showed up just a few times. The chain couples TRBV9 to TRBJ1-6; 7 bases line up with TRBD1. V shed 0 bases and J 8 bases; nucleotides not matched to a gene: 2. CDR1 is SGDLS and CDR2 is YYNGEE in the germline V gene. The CDR3 has 14 amino acids. Written as DNA, the CDR3 is TGTGCCAGCAGCGTAGCTCAGGGGGATTCACCCCTCCACTTT. This gives the protein CASSVAQGDSPLHF.

The rearrangement links TRBV10-2 to TRBJ1-5, with a weak D call TRBD1 (5 bases). The V gene lost 2 bases and the J gene lost 6 bases, with 14 bases spanning the gap. The CDR3 is made up of 15 amino acids. CDR1 is WSHSY and CDR2 is SAAADI in the germline V gene. The CDR3 here is CASSEPELRGQPQHF. The CDR3 coding sequence is TGCGCCAGCAGTGAGCCGGAGCTGAGGGGTCAGCCCCAGCATTTT.

The chain combines TRBV2 with TRBJ2-3; TRBD2 aligns across 11 bases. The J segment lost 2 bases and the V segment lost 4 bases, leaving 2 bases of the junction unmatched. The CDR3 extends over 15 amino acids. Germline V CDR1 and CDR2: SNHLY, FYNNEI. In DNA, the CDR3 is TGTGCCAGCAGTGCTAGCGGGAGGAACACAGATACGCAGTATTTT. Translation: CASSASGRNTDTQYF.

The V gene is TRBV5-8, the J gene TRBJ2-7; 8 bases fit TRBD2. Looked up from germline, CDR1 is SGHTS and CDR2 is YDEGEE. This CDR3 is built from 13 residues. V lost 3 bases to trimming and J lost 5 bases; unmatched junction nucleotides: 4. For the CDR3, the DNA is TGTGCCAGCAGCTCTCGGGGGGGAGACGAGCAGTACTTC. Protein: CASSSRGGDEQYF.

In this sample, this clone turned up once. The rearrangement links TRBV3-1 (or the pseudogene TRBV3-2) to TRBJ2-1, with 11 bases fitting TRBD2. The CDR3 spans 17 residues. The V gene end was trimmed by 2 bases and the J gene end by 0 bases; junction bases not matched to a gene: 3. Germline CDR1 reads LGHDT; CDR2 reads YNNKEL (reference sequence). The CDR3 DNA reads TGTGCCAGCAGCCAAACTAGCGGGAGCAGCTCCTACAATGAGCAGTTCTTC. It translates to CASSQTSGSSSYNEQFF.

This clone came up once. The sample has other DNA sequences that encode this CDR3 too. The chain uses TRBV19 and TRBJ2-7, with TRBD2 matching over 9 bases. Per the germline V gene, CDR1 is LNHDA and CDR2 is SQIVND (reference sequence). The CDR3 sequence is 15 residues long. V was pared by 3 bases and J by 3 bases, with 6 bases of the junction left unmatched. CDR3 DNA sequence: TGTGCCAGTAGTATTCAAGCGGGAGGCCGCTACGAGCAGTACTTC. It translates to CASSIQAGGRYEQYF. Combining the CDR3 with reference TRBV19 and TRBJ2-7 gives the whole variable domain DGGITQSPKYLFRKEGQNVTLSCEQNLNHDAMYWYRQDPGQGLRLIYYSQIVNDFQKGDIAEGYSVSREKKESFPLTVTSAQKNPTAFYLCASSIQAGGRYEQYFGPGTRLTVT.

The chain couples TRBV19 to TRBJ1-2, with a tentative D call TRBD1 (6 bases). Germline loops: CDR1 LNHDA, CDR2 SQIVND (reference sequence). V was shortened by 7 bases and J by 8 bases, with 20 bases between the two germline ends. CDR3 length: 14 amino acids. The CDR3 sequence is CASTPGTRLRGYTF. The CDR3 DNA is TGTGCCAGTACCCCAGGGACACGGTTAAGGGGCTACACCTTC.

This clone was recorded once. The chain carries TRBV10-3 and TRBJ1-5, with 7 nucleotides matching TRBD1. Germline CDR1 and CDR2: ENHRY and SYGVKD. V dropped 10 bases and J dropped 0; count of bases not matched to a gene: 3. The CDR3 runs 13 residues. The CDR3 region has the DNA TGTGCCAGTGGGACAGATAGCAATCAGCCCCAGCATTTT. Residues: CASGTDSNQPQHF.

The chain carries TRBV18 and TRBJ1-2; TRBD1 is a possible D gene (6 bases). The V gene lost 3 bases and the J gene lost 8 bases, with 22 bases spanning the gap. Germline CDR1 and CDR2: KGHSH and LQKENI. The CDR3 covers 16 residues. The CDR3: CASSPPEAGARGGYTF. CDR3 nucleotide sequence: TGTGCCAGCTCACCTCCCGAGGCGGGGGCTCGGGGCGGCTACACCTTC.

The chain recombines TRBV15 with TRBJ1-1; no definite D call. Trimming left V 8 bases short and J 2 bases short, with 9 bases between. Germline V CDR1 and CDR2: LNHNV, YYDKDF (reference sequence). The CDR3 spans 12 residues. The CDR3 DNA is TGTGCCACCTCAGTTGGAAACACTGAAGCTTTCTTT. Its translation: CATSVGNTEAFF.

The chain employs TRBV5-1 and TRBJ2-1, with TRBD2 identical over 13 bases. CDR1 and CDR2 (germline): SGHRS, YFSETQ. This CDR3 spans 16 amino acids. The junction had 11 bases not matched to a gene; V was cut back by 7 bases and J by 7 bases. Here the CDR3 DNA reads TGCGCCAGCTATTCGACCGGGACTAGCGGGACGAATGAGCAGTTCTTC. Translation gives CASYSTGTSGTNEQFF.

The rearrangement joins TRBV11-2 to TRBJ2-1; no clear D gene. Germline lookup yields CDR1 SGHAT and CDR2 FQNNGV. V lost 3 bases and J lost 6, with 6 bases in between. The CDR3 covers 12 residues. The CDR3 DNA follows: TGTGCCAGCAGCTTCGAAGGCAATGAGCAGTTCTTC. This translates into CASSFEGNEQFF. The full variable domain, with the rest looked up from reference TRBV11-2 and TRBJ2-1, is EAGVAQSPRYKIIEKRQSVAFWCNPISGHATLYWYQQILGQGPKLLIQFQNNGVVDDSQLPKDRFSAERLKGVDSTLKIQPAKLEDSAVYLCASSFEGNEQFFGPGTRLTVL.

The chain carries TRBV7-8 and TRBJ1-5; no clear D. Germline CDR1 reads SGHVS; CDR2 reads FQNEAQ. This CDR3 region has 15 residues. Trimming pared 4 bases from V and 0 bases from J, leaving 10 bases between. The CDR3 nucleotides read TGTGCCAGCAGCTCCGGAGACCATAGCAATCAGCCCCAGCATTTT. Translated, it gives CASSSGDHSNQPQHF.

The DNA for the CDR3 is TGTGCCAGTAGTATAAGGACAGGAGATAATTCACCCCTCCACTTT. It translates to CASSIRTGDNSPLHF. The chain recombines TRBV19 with TRBJ1-6, with 7 bases lining up with TRBD1. The CDR3 totals 15 residues. Trimming cost V 2 bases and J 5 bases; bases outside gene matches: 3. Germline V gene sequence: CDR1 LNHDA, CDR2 SQIVND (reference sequence).

J is TRBJ2-2 and V is TRBV3-1 (or the pseudogene TRBV3-2), with 7 nucleotides matching TRBD1. The CDR3 runs to 17 residues. The ends lost 0 bases at V and 1 base at J; junction bases unmatched: 5. Per germline, CDR1 LGHDT and CDR2 YNNKEL (reference sequence). CDR3 residues: CASSQDLGQLNTGELFF. CDR3 DNA: TGTGCCAGCAGCCAAGATTTGGGACAGCTGAACACCGGGGAGCTGTTTTTT.

The V and J genes are TRBV5-1 and TRBJ2-2, with 8 nucleotides matching TRBD2. CDR3 length: 15 residues. Germline-derived CDR1 and CDR2 are SGHRS and YFSETQ. V lost 0 bases and J lost 5; bases outside the gene matches: 3. CDR3 sequence: CASSLVASGTGELFF. In DNA form, the CDR3 reads TGCGCCAGCAGCTTGGTGGCTAGCGGGACCGGGGAGCTGTTTTTT.

The V call is TRBV5-1, the J call TRBJ1-2, with D unresolved. The V end was cut by 4 bases, the J end by 7 bases, with 20 bases between. The V gene's germline CDR1 is SGHRS and CDR2 YFSETQ. The CDR3 runs to 15 residues. CDR3 DNA sequence: TGCGCCAGCAGCACCCAAACTGCGGCCGAGGGTGGCTACACCTTC. It encodes CASSTQTAAEGGYTF.